Listed below are T cell receptor beta chains from one sample, sequenced in a study of post-analysis software for immune sequencing data. TCRdb reanalysed the PCR reads using MiXCR and keeps one entry per CDR3 protein. The sample includes roughly 800,000 distinct CDR3 sequences, roughly 50% of them seen just once. Material for sequencing was blood. These receptor sequences come from a girl between 5 and 17 years old with multiple sclerosis. The CDR3 runs from the conserved cysteine through the conserved F or W. The order of the fields is J gene, V gene, clone size, CDR3 protein. Not every row has a clone size; where given, it reads once, few, many or a size class.

>TRBJ2-1|TRBV2|NA
CASSEKVPHYNEQFF
>TRBJ2-3|TRBV15|NA
CATSRGGTPQLDTQYF
>TRBJ2-1|TRBV5-1|few
CASSSRQGRGNEQFF
>TRBJ2-7|TRBV20-1|NA
CSASMTHYEQYF
>NA|TRBV5-1|few
CASALQMDWETQYF
>TRBJ1-1|TRBV5-1|NA
CASSENGNTEAFF
>NA|TRBV28|NA
CASSRWSSGSYEQYF
>TRBJ1-1|TRBV29-1|few
CSVGQGVGEAFF
>TRBJ1-2|TRBV6-2/TRBV6-3|NA
CASSYEVRPYYGYTF
>TRBJ1-2|TRBV12-3/TRBV12-4|NA
CASNEGNNYGYTF
>TRBJ2-4|TRBV29-1|few
CSVEEDLAKNIQYF
>TRBJ2-1|TRBV3-1|NA
CASSQDRGGGVLNEQFF
>TRBJ2-1|TRBV21-1|NA
CASSKGGTSATYNEQFF
>TRBJ2-7|TRBV6-1|NA
CASRRTGDQQYF
>TRBJ2-7|TRBV7-9|NA
CASSPTPSGDSYEQYF
>TRBJ2-5|TRBV10-2|NA
CASSEARGVDQYF
>TRBJ1-1|TRBV7-3|NA
CASKGRITEAFF
>TRBJ1-1|TRBV20-1|few
CSATDRAGDAFF
>TRBJ2-7|TRBV10-3|NA
CAISESRLAGYEQYF
>NA|TRBV7-3|few
CASSRTGTSIHEQYF
>TRBJ2-3|TRBV10-3|few
CAITGGQVTDTQYF
>NA|TRBV20-1|once
CSARLDLETQYF
>TRBJ2-7|TRBV7-9|few
CASSSPGQGGYEQYF
>TRBJ2-1|TRBV12-3/TRBV12-4|NA
CASSKGLTYYNEQFF
>TRBJ1-1|TRBV20-1|NA
CSARDPRASNTEAFF
>TRBJ1-2|TRBV5-1|few
CASSLPTGERYGYTF
>TRBJ1-6|TRBV6-5|few
CASRGTAGGSPLHF
>TRBJ2-1|TRBV4-1|NA
CASSVGQEQGEQFF
>TRBJ2-3|TRBV20-1|NA
CSASSVVTDTQYF
>TRBJ2-1|TRBV15|few
CATSRPGLAGANEQFF
>TRBJ1-1|TRBV7-3|few
CASSLSGTPNTEAFF
>TRBJ2-1|TRBV20-1|NA
CSARGLADHNEQFF
>TRBJ2-2|TRBV11-2|NA
CASSQRHPNTGELFF
>TRBJ2-1|TRBV12-3/TRBV12-4|NA
CASSLVTDHWKFF
>TRBJ2-5|TRBV6-2/TRBV6-3|NA
CASSSGKTQYF
>TRBJ2-1|TRBV14|NA
CASSRRTSGSSGEQFF
>NA|TRBV5-1|NA
CASSSLYHEQYF
>TRBJ1-6|TRBV5-6|few
CASSFGQGADNSPLHF
>TRBJ2-1|TRBV7-6|NA
CASSLVASVRLSNEQFF
>TRBJ2-7|TRBV20-1|few
CSAPDPREQYF
>TRBJ1-2|TRBV13|once
CASSSKWGDGYTF
>TRBJ1-2|TRBV12-3/TRBV12-4|NA
CASSLNPLSGMLGYTF
>TRBJ2-7|TRBV12-3/TRBV12-4|NA
CASSLGQAVDGSYEQYF
>TRBJ2-5|TRBV7-3|few
CASSLIPGETQYF
>TRBJ1-6|TRBV15|few
CATSWTEDSYNSPLHF